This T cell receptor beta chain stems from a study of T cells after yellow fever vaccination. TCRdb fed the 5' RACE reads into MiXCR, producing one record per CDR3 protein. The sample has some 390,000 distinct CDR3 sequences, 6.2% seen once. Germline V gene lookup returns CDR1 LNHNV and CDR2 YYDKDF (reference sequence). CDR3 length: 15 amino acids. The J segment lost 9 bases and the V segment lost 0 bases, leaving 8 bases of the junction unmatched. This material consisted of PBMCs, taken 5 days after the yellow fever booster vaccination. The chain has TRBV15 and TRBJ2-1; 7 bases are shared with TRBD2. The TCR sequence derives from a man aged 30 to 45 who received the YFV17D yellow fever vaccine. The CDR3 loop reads CATSRDVTSQSEQFF. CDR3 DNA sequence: TGTGCCACCAGCAGAGATGTGACTAGCCAGAGTGAGCAGTTCTTC.